The entry below describes one TCR beta chain. The CDR3 runs to 14 residues. V gave up 5 bases and J gave up 5 bases, with 15 bases separating them. Germline loops: CDR1 LNHDA, CDR2 SQIVND (reference sequence). The data derive from a study of blood T cell repertoires in COVID-19. Original methodology: Quantification of nucleated cells was approximated via reference gene primer amplification. The assay was immunoSEQ multiplex PCR, and TCRdb's table has in-frame clones only and misses some. The V and J calls and the clone size are those of that table, but D and trimming were determined from the DNA. The sample shows over 250,000 clones, about 80% of them seen only once.

The chain employs TRBV19 and TRBJ1-2; the D gene is possibly TRBD1 (6 bases). This TCR was sampled from a woman over 75 with acute or convalescent COVID-19. Sequenced: peripheral blood. CDR3 protein: CASSDNGQLYGYTF. In DNA form, the CDR3 reads TGTGCCAGTAGTGATAATGGACAGCTTTATGGCTACACCTTC.